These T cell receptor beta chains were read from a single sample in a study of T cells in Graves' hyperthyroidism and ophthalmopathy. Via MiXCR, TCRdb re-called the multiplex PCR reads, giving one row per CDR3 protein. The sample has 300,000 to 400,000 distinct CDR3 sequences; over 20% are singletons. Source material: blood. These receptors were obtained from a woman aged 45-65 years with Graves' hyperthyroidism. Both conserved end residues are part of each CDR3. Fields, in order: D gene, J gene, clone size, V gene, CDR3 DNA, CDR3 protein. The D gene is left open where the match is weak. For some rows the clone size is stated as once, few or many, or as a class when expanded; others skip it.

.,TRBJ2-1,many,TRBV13,TGTGCCAGCAGCTTAGCGATTCGGGCAGGGCGGGGCAATGAGCAGTTCTTC,CASSLAIRAGRGNEQFF
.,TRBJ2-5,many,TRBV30,TGTGCCTGGACCGAAGAGTGGAACCAAGAGACCCAGTACTTC,CAWTEEWNQETQYF
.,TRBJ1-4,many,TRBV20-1,TGCAGTGCGCGGCAGGCAAAACTGTTTTTT,CSARQAKLFF
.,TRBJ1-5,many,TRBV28,TGTGCCAGCACCCCTGGAGGTAGCAATCAGCCCCAGCATTTT,CASTPGGSNQPQHF
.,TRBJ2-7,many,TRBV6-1,TGTGCCAGCAGCGAGTTGACAGGGTTCGGAGGGGAGCAGTACTTC,CASSELTGFGGEQYF
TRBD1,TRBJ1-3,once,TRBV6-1,TGTACCATCACTGAGACAGGGCCGTCGATAAGTACTGGAAACACCATATATTTT,CTITETGPSISTGNTIYF
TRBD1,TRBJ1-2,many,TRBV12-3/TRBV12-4,TGTGCCAGCAGTTTAGTGAGGACAGGAGTCTACACCTTC,CASSLVRTGVYTF
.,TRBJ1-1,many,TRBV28,TGTGCCAGCAGTTTACCTACAGGAATGAACACTGAAGCTTTCTTT,CASSLPTGMNTEAFF
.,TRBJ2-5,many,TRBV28,TGTGCCAGCAGTAATCAGGGCCTCCGAGGAGAGACCCAGTACTTC,CASSNQGLRGETQYF
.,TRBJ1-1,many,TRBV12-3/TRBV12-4,TGTGCCAGCAGCTCCGGGACGGGAACTGGTGAAGCTTTCTTT,CASSSGTGTGEAFF
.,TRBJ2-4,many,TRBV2,TGTGCCAGCAGTGAAAAGGGATGGGGCAAAAACATTCAGTACTTC,CASSEKGWGKNIQYF
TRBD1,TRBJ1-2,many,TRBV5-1,TGCGCCAGCAGCCCGGGACAGGCGCCGATTGACTACACCTTC,CASSPGQAPIDYTF
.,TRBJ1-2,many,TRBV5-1,TGCGCCAGCAGCCCATCCCCGGGGTTCGATGGCTACACCTTC,CASSPSPGFDGYTF
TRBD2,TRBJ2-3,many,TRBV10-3,TGTGCCATCAGTGCTAGCGGGAGTATAGCAGATACGCAGTATTTT,CAISASGSIADTQYF
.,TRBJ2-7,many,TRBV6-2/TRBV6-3,TGTGCCAGCAGTTACTCGAATTTTGGGAGCCCTTGGGAGCAGTACTTC,CASSYSNFGSPWEQYF
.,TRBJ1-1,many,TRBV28,TGTGCCAGCAGTCATGACAGACCGAACACTGAAGCTTTCTTT,CASSHDRPNTEAFF
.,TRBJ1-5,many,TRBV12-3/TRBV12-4,TGTGCCAGCAGTTTGCCCCCTCAGCCCCAGCATTTT,CASSLPPQPQHF
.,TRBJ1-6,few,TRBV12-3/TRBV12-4,TGTGCCAGCAGTTTCGGGAATTCACCCCTCCACTTT,CASSFGNSPLHF
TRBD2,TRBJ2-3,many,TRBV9,TGTGCCAGCAGCCCCGTAACTAGCGGGGTTTCAGATACGCAGTATTTT,CASSPVTSGVSDTQYF
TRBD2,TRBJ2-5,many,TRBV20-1,TGCAGTGCCCGGTTACTTAGCGGGAGACGGGAGACCCAGTACTTC,CSARLLSGRRETQYF
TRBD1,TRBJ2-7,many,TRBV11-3,TGTGCCAGCAGCTTAGTCGGGACAGGTATTTACGAGCAGTACTTC,CASSLVGTGIYEQYF
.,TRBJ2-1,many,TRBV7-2,TGTGCCAGCAGCACGGCCGGGGAAAAGGCGGAGCAGTTCTTC,CASSTAGEKAEQFF
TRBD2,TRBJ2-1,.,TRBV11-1,TGTGCCAGCAGCGAGGGGACTAGCGCGCGCAATGAGCAGTTCTTC,CASSEGTSARNEQFF
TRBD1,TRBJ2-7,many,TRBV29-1,TGCAGCGTGGGAACAGGGGTTACGACCTACGAGCAGTACTTC,CSVGTGVTTYEQYF
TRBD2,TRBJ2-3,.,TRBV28,TGTGCCAGCAGTGAGAGCGGGGCCACAGATACGCAGTATTTT,CASSESGATDTQYF
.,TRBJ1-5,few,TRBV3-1,TGTGCCAGCAGCCAAGACTTGGGGAACCAGCCCCAGCATTTT,CASSQDLGNQPQHF
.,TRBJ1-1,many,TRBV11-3,TGTGCCAGCAGCTTAGTGGACACCCAAATGAACACTGAAGCTTTCTTT,CASSLVDTQMNTEAFF
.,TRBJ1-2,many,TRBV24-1,TGTGCCACCAGTGACTACGATGTCCCCTGGGGCTATGGCTACACCTTC,CATSDYDVPWGYGYTF
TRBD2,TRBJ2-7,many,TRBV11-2,TGTGCCAGCAGCTGGGGACTAGCGGGGGCCGAGCAGTACTTC,CASSWGLAGAEQYF
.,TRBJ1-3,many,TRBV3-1,TGTGCCAGCAGCCAAGGAGATTCACTCTTCTCTGGAAACACCATATATTTT,CASSQGDSLFSGNTIYF
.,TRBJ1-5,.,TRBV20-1,TGCAGTGCTAGACATATCCAGGGAGGTTACCAGCCCCAGCATTTT,CSARHIQGGYQPQHF
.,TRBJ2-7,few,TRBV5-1,TGCGCCAGCAGAGGCAGGGCTTCCGAAAACGAGCAGTACTTC,CASRGRASENEQYF
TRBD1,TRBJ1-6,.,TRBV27,TGTGCCAGCAGTTCGACAGGGTGGTCACCCCTCCACTTT,CASSSTGWSPLHF
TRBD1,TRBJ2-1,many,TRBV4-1,TGCGCCAGCAGCCAAGGGGACAGCTCCTACAATGAGCAGTTCTTC,CASSQGDSSYNEQFF
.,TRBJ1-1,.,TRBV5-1,TGCGCCAGCAGCATCCAGACCAACACTGAAGCTTTCTTT,CASSIQTNTEAFF
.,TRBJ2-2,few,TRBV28,TGTGCCAGCTCTCGACAGACCGTCTTGGGGGAGCTGTTTTTT,CASSRQTVLGELFF
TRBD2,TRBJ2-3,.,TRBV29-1,TGCAGCCATACTAGCGGGAGTTACACAGATACGCAGTATTTT,CSHTSGSYTDTQYF
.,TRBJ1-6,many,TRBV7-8,TGTGCCAGCAGTCCTTACGGGACACCCGATTCACCCCTCCACTTT,CASSPYGTPDSPLHF
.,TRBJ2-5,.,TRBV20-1,TGCAGTGCCACCCCCAGGGTGACGAGTCGGGAGACCCAGTACTTC,CSATPRVTSRETQYF